This paragraph covers one T cell receptor beta chain sequence. The data stem from a study of T cells after posttransplantation cyclophosphamide. V lost 6 bases, J lost 1 base, and 8 bases stayed unmatched. Germline lookup yields CDR1 SGHRS and CDR2 YFSETQ. The CDR3 is 15 amino acids. TCRdb's copy holds only in-frame clones and misses some; the assay was immunoSEQ multiplex PCR. The sample has roughly 18,000 clones; roughly 83% are singletons. Sequenced material: memory CD4+ T cells sorted from blood. The clonotype was recovered from a man aged 25 to 45 in good health and a related stem cell transplant donor. The V and J genes are TRBV5-1 and TRBJ2-7; the match to TRBD1 covers 9 bases. The CDR3 loop reads CASNLQGAGSYEQYF. The CDR3 nucleotides are TGCGCCAGCAACCTACAGGGGGCCGGATCCTACGAGCAGTACTTC.